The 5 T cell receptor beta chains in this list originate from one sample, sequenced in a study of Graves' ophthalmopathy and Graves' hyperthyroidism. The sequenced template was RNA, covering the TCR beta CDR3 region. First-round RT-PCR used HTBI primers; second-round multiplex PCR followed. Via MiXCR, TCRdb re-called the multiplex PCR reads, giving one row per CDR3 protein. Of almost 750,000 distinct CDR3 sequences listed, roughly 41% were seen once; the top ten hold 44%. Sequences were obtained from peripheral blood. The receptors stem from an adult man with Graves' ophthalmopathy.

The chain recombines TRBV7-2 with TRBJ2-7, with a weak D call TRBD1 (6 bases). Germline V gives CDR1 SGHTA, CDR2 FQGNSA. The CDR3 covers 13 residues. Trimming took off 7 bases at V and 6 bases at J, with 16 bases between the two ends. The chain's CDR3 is CASNGQTGLEQYF. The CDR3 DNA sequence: TGTGCCAGCAACGGACAGACGGGGCTCGAGCAGTACTTC.

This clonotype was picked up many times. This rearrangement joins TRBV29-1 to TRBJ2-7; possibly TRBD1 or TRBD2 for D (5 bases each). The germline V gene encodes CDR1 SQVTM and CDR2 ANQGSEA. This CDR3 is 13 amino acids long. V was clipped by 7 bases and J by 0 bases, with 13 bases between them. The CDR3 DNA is TGCAGCGCCCTCGGGACCCTCTCCTACGAGCAGTACTTC. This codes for CSALGTLSYEQYF.

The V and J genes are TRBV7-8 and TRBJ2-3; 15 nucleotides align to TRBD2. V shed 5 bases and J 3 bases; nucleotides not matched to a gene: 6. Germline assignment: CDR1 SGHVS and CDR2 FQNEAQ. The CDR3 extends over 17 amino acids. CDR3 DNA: TGTGCCAGCAGCGCGGACGGGACTAGCGGGGGGACAGATACGCAGTATTTT. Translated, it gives CASSADGTSGGTDTQYF.

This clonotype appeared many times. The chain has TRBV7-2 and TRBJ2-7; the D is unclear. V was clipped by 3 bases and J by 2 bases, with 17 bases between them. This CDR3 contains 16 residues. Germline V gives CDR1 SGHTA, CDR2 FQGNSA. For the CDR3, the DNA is TGTGCCAGCAGCTTTTCCCGGGTGTGGCAGCCCTACGAGCAGTACTTC. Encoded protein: CASSFSRVWQPYEQYF.

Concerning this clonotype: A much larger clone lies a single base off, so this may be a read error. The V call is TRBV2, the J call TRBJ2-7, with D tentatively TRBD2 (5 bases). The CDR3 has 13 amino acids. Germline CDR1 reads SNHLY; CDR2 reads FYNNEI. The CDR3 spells CASGRHYDYEQCF. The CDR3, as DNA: TGTGCCAGCGGCCGTCACTACGACTACGAGCAGTGCTTC. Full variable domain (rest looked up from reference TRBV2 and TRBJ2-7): EPEVTQTPSHQVTQMGQEVILRCVPISNHLYFYWYRQILGQKVEFLVSFYNNEISEKSEIFDDQFSVERPDGSNFTLKIRSTKLEDSAMYFCASGRHYDYEQCFGPGTRLTVT.